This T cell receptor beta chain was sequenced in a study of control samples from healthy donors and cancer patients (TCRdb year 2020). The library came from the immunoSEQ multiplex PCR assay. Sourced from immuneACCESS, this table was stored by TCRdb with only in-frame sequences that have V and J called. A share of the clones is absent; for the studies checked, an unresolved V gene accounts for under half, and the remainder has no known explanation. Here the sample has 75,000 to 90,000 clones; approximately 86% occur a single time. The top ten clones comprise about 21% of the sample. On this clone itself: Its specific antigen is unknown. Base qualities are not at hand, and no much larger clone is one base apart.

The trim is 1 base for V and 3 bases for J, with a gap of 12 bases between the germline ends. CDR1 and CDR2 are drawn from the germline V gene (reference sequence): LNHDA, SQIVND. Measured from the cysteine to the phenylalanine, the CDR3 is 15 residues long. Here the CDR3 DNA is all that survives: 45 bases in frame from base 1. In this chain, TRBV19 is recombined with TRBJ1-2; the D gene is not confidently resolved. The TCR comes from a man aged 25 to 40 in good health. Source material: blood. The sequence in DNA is TGTGCCAGTAGTATAGCAGCGGGGTCGGACTATGGCTACACCTTC. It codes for CASSIAAGSDYGYTF.